The source of this TCR beta chain is a study of cytomegalovirus exposure and HLA in healthy donors. Whole-study results and caveats: Earlier analysis found most TCR beta V segments productive about 87% or about 30% of the time.

Concerning this clone itself: Antigen specificity is unknown.

In germline, CDR1 is SGHTA, CDR2 FQGNSA. The CDR3 consists of 14 residues. Trimming left V 2 bases short and J 9 bases short, with 14 bases between. Researchers ran the PCR with 60 Vbeta and 13 Jbeta primers. The table came from immunoSEQ multiplex PCR; TCRdb's copy has only in-frame clones and leaves some out. Here the sample spans around 130,000 clones, approximately 80% being singletons. The J gene is TRBJ2-1, the V gene TRBV7-2, with D possibly TRBD1 on 6 matching bases. The sequence came from a woman in her sixties or seventies in good health and CMV-seronegative. Sequencing used PBMCs. In DNA, the CDR3 is TGTGCCAGCAGCTTAATGGGGGCGCGAGGTGAGCAGTTCTTC. Its protein is CASSLMGARGEQFF.